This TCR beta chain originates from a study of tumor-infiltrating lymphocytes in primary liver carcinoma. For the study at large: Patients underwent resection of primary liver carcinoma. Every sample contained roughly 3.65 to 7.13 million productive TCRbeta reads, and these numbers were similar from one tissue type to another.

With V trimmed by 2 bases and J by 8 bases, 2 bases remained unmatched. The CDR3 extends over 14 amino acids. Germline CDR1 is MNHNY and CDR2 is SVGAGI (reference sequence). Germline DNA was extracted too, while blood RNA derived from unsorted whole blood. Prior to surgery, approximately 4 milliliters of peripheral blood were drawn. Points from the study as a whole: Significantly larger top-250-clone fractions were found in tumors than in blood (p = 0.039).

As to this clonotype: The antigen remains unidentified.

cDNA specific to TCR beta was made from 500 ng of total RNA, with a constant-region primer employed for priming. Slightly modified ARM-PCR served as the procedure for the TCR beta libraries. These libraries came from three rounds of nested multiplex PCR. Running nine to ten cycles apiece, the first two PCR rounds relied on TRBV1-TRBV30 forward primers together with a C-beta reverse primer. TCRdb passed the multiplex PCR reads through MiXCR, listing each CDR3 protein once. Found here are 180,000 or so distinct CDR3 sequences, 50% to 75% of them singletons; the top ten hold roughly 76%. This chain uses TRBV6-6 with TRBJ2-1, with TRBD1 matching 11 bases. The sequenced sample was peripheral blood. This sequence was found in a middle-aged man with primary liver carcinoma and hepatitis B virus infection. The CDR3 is CASSYGTGGDEQFF. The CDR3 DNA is TGTGCCAGCAGTTACGGGACAGGGGGAGATGAGCAGTTCTTC.